The 15 T cell receptor beta chains given below trace back to one sample, sequenced in a study of blood T cell repertoires in COVID-19. Using immunoSEQ multiplex PCR, the repertoire was profiled, and TCRdb retains in-frame clones only, with some absent. The table lists approximately 330,000 clones, roughly 86% of them singletons, with 7.5% to 10% in the top ten. Sequencing input: peripheral blood. These receptor sequences come from a young man with COVID-19, enrolled during active disease.

This clone was seen just once. The J gene is TRBJ1-2, the V gene TRBV7-3, with TRBD1 matching over 8 bases. The germline CDR1 and CDR2 sequences are SGHTA and FQGTGA. V lost 4 bases, J lost 6 bases, and 4 bases stayed unmatched. There are 13 residues in the CDR3. The CDR3 DNA reads TGTGCCAGCAGCTCTGACAGGGGTAATGGCTACACCTTC. Translated: CASSSDRGNGYTF.

V usage is TRBV15 and J usage is TRBJ1-5, with a weak D call TRBD1 (5 bases). The V gene lost 0 bases and the J gene lost 5 bases, with 8 bases spanning the gap. The CDR3 runs to 14 residues. Germline V lookup: CDR1 LNHNV, CDR2 YYDKDF (reference sequence). The CDR3 protein is CATSREQVHQPQHF. Written as DNA, the CDR3 is TGTGCCACCAGCAGAGAACAGGTCCATCAGCCCCAGCATTTT.

The CDR3 DNA is TGTGCCAGCAACTCCGGGACTAGCGGCACAGATACGCAGTATTTT. Protein sequence: CASNSGTSGTDTQYF. The gene calls are TRBV9 and TRBJ2-3, with 10 bases aligning to TRBD2. The V gene end was trimmed by 6 bases and the J gene end by 1 base; junction bases not matched to a gene: 5. CDR3 length: 15 amino acids. CDR1 SGDLS and CDR2 YYNGEE come from the germline V gene.

The count of this clone is one. The J gene is TRBJ2-6, the V gene TRBV7-9, with 9 bases aligning to TRBD1. The CDR3 has 17 residues. Germline values: CDR1 SEHNR, CDR2 FQNEAQ (reference sequence). The J segment lost 2 bases and the V segment lost 8 bases, leaving 10 bases of the junction unmatched. In DNA, the CDR3 is TGTGCCAGCCGTTCGGGACAGGGCTTAACTGGGGCCAACGTCCTGACTTTC. Its protein product is CASRSGQGLTGANVLTF.

The V and J genes are TRBV5-4 and TRBJ2-3, with 7 bases aligning to TRBD2. The V and J ends lost 0 bases and 0 bases, in that order; junction bases with no gene match: 4. CDR3 length equals 16 residues. Germline V lookup: CDR1 SGHNT, CDR2 YYREEE (reference sequence). The CDR3 DNA follows: TGTGCCAGCAGCTTGGTTCTAGCGGTTAGCACAGATACGCAGTATTTT. Translating it yields CASSLVLAVSTDTQYF. Variable domain in full (rest from reference TRBV5-4 and TRBJ2-3): ETGVTQSPTHLIKTRGQQVTLRCSSQSGHNTVSWYQQALGQGPQFIFQYYREEENGRGNFPPRFSGLQFPNYSSELNVNALELDDSALYLCASSLVLAVSTDTQYFGPGTRLTVL.

J is TRBJ2-7 and V is TRBV4-3; D unclear. CDR3 length equals 15 residues. The ends were cut back, 4 bases at V and 7 bases at J, with 20 bases in the middle. The germline V gene has CDR1 LGHNA and CDR2 YSLEER. The CDR3 loop is CASSPRPTGELEQYF. For the CDR3, the DNA is TGCGCCAGCAGCCCTAGACCTACCGGAGAATTGGAGCAGTACTTC.

V gene TRBV27 combines with J gene TRBJ1-2; no clear D gene. The length of the CDR3 is 14 residues. Germline V gives CDR1 MNHEY, CDR2 SMNVEV (reference sequence). The V end was cut by 2 bases, the J end by 4 bases, with 11 bases between. CDR3 DNA: TGTGCCAGCAGTTTAGGGTACAGCCGCTATGGCTACACCTTC. Protein product: CASSLGYSRYGYTF.

The chain uses TRBV9 and TRBJ1-2; no firm D call. Germline V lookup: CDR1 SGDLS, CDR2 YYNGEE. The CDR3 runs 14 residues. V was trimmed by 4 bases and J by 0 bases, leaving 10 bases between them. The DNA for the CDR3 is TGTGCCAGCAGCTTAAGACTAGCTAACTATGGCTACACCTTC. Residues: CASSLRLANYGYTF.

This rearrangement joins TRBV6-2 or TRBV6-3 to TRBJ2-3; a weak D match, TRBD2 (6 bases). The CDR3 contains 15 residues. The germline CDR1 and CDR2 sequences are MNHEY and SVGEGT. V shed 1 base and J shed 2 bases, with 10 bases lying between them. CDR3 region: CASSYFGGFTDTQYF. CDR3 nucleotides: TGTGCCAGCAGTTACTTCGGAGGGTTCACAGATACGCAGTATTTT.

The rearrangement joins TRBV7-3 to TRBJ2-1; D is possibly TRBD1 (6 bases). The V and J ends lost 2 bases and 0 bases respectively, with 14 bases between them. CDR1 and CDR2 from the germline V gene are SGHTA and FQGTGA. This CDR3 comprises 17 residues. CDR3 in DNA: TGTGCCAGCAGCTTATTTTCCGGGACAAGCTCCTACAATGAGCAGTTCTTC. It codes for CASSLFSGTSSYNEQFF.

The rearrangement joins TRBV7-2 to TRBJ2-1; TRBD2 matches at 12 bases. Germline values: CDR1 SGHTA, CDR2 FQGNSA. The CDR3 sequence is 17 residues long. V gave up 2 bases and J gave up 0 bases; unmatched junction bases: 2. Here the CDR3 reads CASSLQTSGSSYNEQFF. The DNA of the CDR3 is TGTGCCAGCAGCTTACAGACTAGCGGGAGCTCCTACAATGAGCAGTTCTTC.

The chain joins TRBV11-2 to TRBJ2-3; 8 bases are a match to TRBD2. Germline trimming cut 2 bases from V and 0 bases from J; bases unmatched to any gene: 4. The CDR3 is 16 residues long. CDR1 is SGHAT and CDR2 is FQNNGV in the germline V gene. CDR3 DNA sequence: TGTGCCAGCAGCTTAACGACTAGCGAGAGCACAGATACGCAGTATTTT. This gives the protein CASSLTTSESTDTQYF.

The V and J genes are TRBV7-3 and TRBJ2-7, with 8 bases identical to TRBD1. Germline V gene data show CDR1 as SGHTA and CDR2 as FQGTGA. The CDR3 length is 17 residues. The J segment lost 5 bases and the V segment lost 2 bases, leaving 14 bases of the junction unmatched. The CDR3 DNA sequence: TGTGCCAGCAGCTTATGGGGGCCCGGACAGGGAGAAGACGAGCAGTACTTC. Protein product: CASSLWGPGQGEDEQYF.

The chain couples TRBV29-1 to TRBJ2-7, with 7 bases matching TRBD1. V was clipped by 3 bases and J by 4 bases; unmatched bases: 3. Germline V lookup: CDR1 SQVTM, CDR2 ANQGSEA. The CDR3 runs to 12 residues. CDR3 in amino acids: CSVDRGKYEQYF. The CDR3 DNA reads TGCAGCGTTGACAGGGGGAAGTACGAGCAGTACTTC.

To note about this clone: The same CDR3 arises from other DNA sequences in this sample as well. The CDR3 region is CASSYSLSGGYEQYF. CDR3 nucleotide sequence: TGTGCCAGCAGTTACTCGTTGAGCGGGGGGTACGAGCAGTACTTC. The gene calls are TRBV6-5 and TRBJ2-7, with 9 nucleotides matching TRBD2. Germline lookup yields CDR1 MNHEY and CDR2 SVGAGI. This CDR3 region has 15 residues. V trimming: 0 bases; J trimming: 4 bases; junction bases outside the gene matches: 4.